The entry below gives a single T cell receptor beta chain sequence along with its context. This receptor's antigen is unknown. Nothing much larger sits one base from this clone, and base qualities are not available. Using the deep immunoSEQ assay, TCR CDR3 regions were amplified from genomic DNA by multiplex PCR. Extracted genomic DNA from each cell subset was distributed evenly across all wells of several immunoSEQ 96-well plates, and each plate was treated as a replicate. Each replicate PCR for sorted subsets received roughly 200 ng genomic DNA, equal to roughly 29,000 T cell genomes. Purified libraries were measured with a Qubit 3.0 fluorometer, size-checked on a Bioanalyzer 2100, and measured again with the KAPA Library Quantification kit. Every immunoSEQ 96-well plate was sequenced on a dedicated single-read 150-cycle Illumina NextSeq 550 flow cell. Turning to the authors' computational methods: Because the immunoSEQ output included only junctional sequences and no quality scores, the filtering could not be the same as the filtering used for full-length reads. To assign V/J genes and CDR3, sequences were annotated against IMGT germline references using PyIR, a Python wrapper for IgBLAST v1.9. Reads were filtered out if the reads had weak V/J assignments (E-value above 1e-6), no CDR3, stop codons, out-of-frame junctions, or ambiguous translated residues. V3J clonotypes were defined as sequences sharing the same inferred V gene, J gene, and CDR3 amino acid sequence. To compute the percentage overlap between repertoires, the number of shared unique clonotypes was divided by the size of the smaller repertoire. Richness of each repertoire was evaluated using RTK rarefaction, the Chao1 estimator, and Recon v2.1 estimates of unobserved clonotypes. OLGA was used to compute generation probabilities for all TCRbeta clonotypes that the gDNA method yielded from several donors. Sourced from immuneACCESS, this table was stored by TCRdb with only in-frame sequences that have V and J called. A share of the clones is absent; for the studies checked, an unresolved V gene accounts for under half, and the remainder has no known explanation. The V and J calls and clone size are taken from that table; D and trimming were inferred from the DNA. The sample table contains 2,100,000 or so clones; only one count was recorded for approximately 95% of them. Of the sample, about 0.13% is held by the ten largest clones.

The entry originates in a study of shared clonotypes between healthy human individuals (dated by TCRdb to 2018 to 2020). Concerning the study at large: A couple of women and a few men aged 18 to 49 years were included in the cohort. For each donor, CD4 naive and CD4 memory were each run on three plates, CD8 naive on two plates, and CD8 memory on one plate. To estimate repertoire size and how much clonotype sharing occurs between individuals, the study deeply sequenced the blood TCR repertoires of a handful of healthy adults. Different laboratories and diverse techniques were used to prepare libraries and sequence TCR repertoires, to increase sequencing depth and limit assay-specific biases. Each donor's leukapheresis produced roughly between roughly 0.85 and 9.5 billion PBMCs. Paper-wide results and their limitations: The small number of donors limited the genetic and exposure-history diversity represented. Compared with non-shared clonotypes, the clonotypes found in all four sorted-subset donors had higher generation probabilities. When a handful of donors were compared, the shared fraction of clonotypes was 5% to 6.5% for naive CD4, roughly 3.3% for naive CD8, 2% to 2.5% for memory CD4, and 0.4% for memory CD8. Rarefaction of sorted-subset datasets indicated incomplete sequencing despite the large sequencing depth. Sampling was limited to blood, and TCR repertoires in tissue likely differ from TCR repertoires in blood. Estimated clonotype richness was generally larger for naive than for memory subsets. Pairwise subsampling led to the expectation that sequencing depth would affect the degree of clonotype sharing among donors.

Donors were healthy HIV-negative adults with no recently reported acute infections or vaccinations. Every donor was a Caucasian adult living in Nashville, Tennessee, USA. Magnetic negative selection was used to enrich CD4+ T cells, after which naive cells were positively selected on CD45RA and the negative fraction became the memory subset. Blood was obtained by leukapheresis, after which PBMCs were separated by Ficoll-Histopaque density gradient centrifugation and cryopreserved in liquid nitrogen vapor phase. Analytical flow cytometry was used to check the purity and quantity of every magnetically sorted T cell population. Each sorted fraction had its genomic DNA isolated and then quantified by UV absorbance on a Nanodrop 2000c. The germline V gene supplies CDR1 SGHTA and CDR2 FQGNSA. The junction carries 12 bases between V and J, which are trimmed by 3 bases and 6 bases respectively. The CDR3 runs 15 residues from the cysteine to the phenylalanine. The only DNA kept is the CDR3, 45 bases in frame from the first base.

The rearranged segments are TRBV7-2 and TRBJ1-6; the D gene lacks a confident call. Sequenced: naive CD4+ T cells sorted from blood. The cell subset or site label, read with the paper, signifies: CD45RA+ positively selected. The TCR was taken from a man younger than 35 in good health. The sequence in DNA is TGTGCCAGCAGCTTGACACAGCATAGTAATTCACCCCTCCACTTT. This translates into CASSLTQHSNSPLHF.